The TCR beta chain described here comes from a study of breast tumors, draining lymph nodes, adjacent tissues. Study-wide results and caveats: Luminal-like breast cancer showed significantly greater tumor-nontumor repertoire similarity than basal-like breast cancer did. Tumor repertoires ranked between lymph nodes and nontumor tissue in diversity, with V and J gene preferences.

This CDR3 contains 15 residues. From germline, CDR1 is LGHNA and CDR2 YNFKEQ. Trimming removed 4 bases at V and 1 base at J, with 10 bases between. Concerning this clonotype itself: The antigen remains undetermined.

Axillary draining lymph nodes of breast cancer patients supplied the node samples. In TCRdb, the multiplex PCR reads were re-called with MiXCR into one record per CDR3 protein. The repertoire holds approximately 210,000 distinct CDR3 sequences, around 34% seen once, with 3% to 4% in the top ten. The specimen sequenced was axillary lymph node tissue. The sequence derives from a female donor with breast cancer. Some clones in this sample may be carry-over from other donors' samples. V usage is TRBV4-2 and J usage is TRBJ1-4, with D unclear. The CDR3 sequence is CASSPRIGTNEKLFF. In nucleotides, the CDR3 is TGTGCCAGCAGCCCCCGAATTGGAACTAATGAAAAACTGTTTTTT.